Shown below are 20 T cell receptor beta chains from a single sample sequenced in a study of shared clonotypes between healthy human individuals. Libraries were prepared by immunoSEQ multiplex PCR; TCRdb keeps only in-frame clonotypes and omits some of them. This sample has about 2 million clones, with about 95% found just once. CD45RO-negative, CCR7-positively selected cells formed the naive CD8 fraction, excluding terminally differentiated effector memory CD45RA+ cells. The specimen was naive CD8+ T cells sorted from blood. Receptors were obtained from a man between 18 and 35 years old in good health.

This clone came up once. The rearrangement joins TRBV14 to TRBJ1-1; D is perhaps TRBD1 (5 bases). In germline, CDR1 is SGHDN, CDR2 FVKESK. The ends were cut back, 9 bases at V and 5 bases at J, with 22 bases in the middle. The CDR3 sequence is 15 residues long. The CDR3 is CARNGTLNGGTEAFF. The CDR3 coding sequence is TGTGCCAGAAACGGGACCCTGAATGGGGGAACTGAAGCTTTCTTT.

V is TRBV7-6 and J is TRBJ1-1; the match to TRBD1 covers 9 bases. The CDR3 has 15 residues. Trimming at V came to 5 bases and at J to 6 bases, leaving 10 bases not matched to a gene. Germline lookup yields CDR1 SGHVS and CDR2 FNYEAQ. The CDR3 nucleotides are TGTGCCAGCAGCCCGATCCGGGACAGGGTACCTGAAGCTTTCTTT. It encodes CASSPIRDRVPEAFF.

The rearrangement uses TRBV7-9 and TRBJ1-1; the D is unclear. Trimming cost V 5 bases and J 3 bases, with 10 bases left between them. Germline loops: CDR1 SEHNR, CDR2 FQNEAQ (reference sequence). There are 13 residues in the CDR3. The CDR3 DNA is TGTGCCAGCAGCGGCATCGGGGACACTGAAGCTTTCTTT. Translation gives CASSGIGDTEAFF.

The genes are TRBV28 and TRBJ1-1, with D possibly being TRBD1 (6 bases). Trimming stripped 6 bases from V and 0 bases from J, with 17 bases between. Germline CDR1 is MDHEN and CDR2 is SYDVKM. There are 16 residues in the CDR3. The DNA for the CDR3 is TGTGCCAGCAGACCACAGGGTGAGGGGGTGAACACTGAAGCTTTCTTT. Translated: CASRPQGEGVNTEAFF.

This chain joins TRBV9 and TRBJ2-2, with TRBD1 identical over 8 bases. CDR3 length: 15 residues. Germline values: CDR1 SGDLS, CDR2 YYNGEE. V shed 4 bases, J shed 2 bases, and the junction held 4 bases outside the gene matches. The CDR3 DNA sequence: TGTGCCAGCAGCACTCAGGGGGCTAACACCGGGGAGCTGTTTTTT. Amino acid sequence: CASSTQGANTGELFF.

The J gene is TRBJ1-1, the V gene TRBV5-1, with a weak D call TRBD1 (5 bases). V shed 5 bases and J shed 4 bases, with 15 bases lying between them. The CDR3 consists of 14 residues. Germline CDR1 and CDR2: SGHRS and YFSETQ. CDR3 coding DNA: TGCGCCAGCAGGTGGAGAGGGGAAGTCACTGAAGCTTTCTTT. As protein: CASRWRGEVTEAFF.

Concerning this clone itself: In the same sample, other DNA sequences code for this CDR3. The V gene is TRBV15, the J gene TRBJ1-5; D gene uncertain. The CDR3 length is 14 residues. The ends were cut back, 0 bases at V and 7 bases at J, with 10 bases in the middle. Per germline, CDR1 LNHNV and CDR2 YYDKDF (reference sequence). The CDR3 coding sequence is TGTGCCACCAGCAGAGATCGGGGAATACAGCCCCAGCATTTT. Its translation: CATSRDRGIQPQHF.

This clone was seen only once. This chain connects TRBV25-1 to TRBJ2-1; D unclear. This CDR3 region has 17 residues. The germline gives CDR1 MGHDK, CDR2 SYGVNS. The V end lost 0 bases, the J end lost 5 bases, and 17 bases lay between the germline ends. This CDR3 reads CASSEYTRADNDNEQFF. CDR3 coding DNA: TGTGCCAGCAGTGAATATACAAGGGCGGATAATGACAATGAGCAGTTCTTC. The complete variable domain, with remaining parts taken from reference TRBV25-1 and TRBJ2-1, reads EADIYQTPRYLVIGTGKKITLECSQTMGHDKMYWYQQDPGMELHLIHYSYGVNSTEKGDLSSESTVSRIRTEHFPLTLESARPSHTSQYLCASSEYTRADNDNEQFFGPGTRLTVL.

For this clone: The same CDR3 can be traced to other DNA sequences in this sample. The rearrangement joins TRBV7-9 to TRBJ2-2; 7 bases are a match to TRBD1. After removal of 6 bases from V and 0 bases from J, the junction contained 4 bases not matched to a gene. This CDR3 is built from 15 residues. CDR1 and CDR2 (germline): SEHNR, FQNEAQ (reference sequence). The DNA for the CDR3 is TGTGCCAGCAGAGCAGGGGGAACGAACACCGGGGAGCTGTTTTTT. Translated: CASRAGGTNTGELFF.

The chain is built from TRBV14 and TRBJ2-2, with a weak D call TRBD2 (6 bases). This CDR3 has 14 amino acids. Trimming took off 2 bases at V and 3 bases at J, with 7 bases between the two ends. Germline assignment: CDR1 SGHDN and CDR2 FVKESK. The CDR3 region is CASSQIADTGELFF. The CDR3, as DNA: TGTGCCAGCAGCCAAATAGCGGACACCGGGGAGCTGTTTTTT.

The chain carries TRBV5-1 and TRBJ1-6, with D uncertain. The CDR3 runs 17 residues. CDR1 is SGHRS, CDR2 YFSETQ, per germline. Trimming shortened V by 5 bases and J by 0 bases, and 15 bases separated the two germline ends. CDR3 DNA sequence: TGCGCCAGCAGATCCGACGGATTAAGCTCCTATAATTCACCCCTCCACTTT. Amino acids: CASRSDGLSSYNSPLHF. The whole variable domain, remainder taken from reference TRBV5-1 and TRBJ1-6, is KAGVTQTPRYLIKTRGQQVTLSCSPISGHRSVSWYQQTPGQGLQFLFEYFSETQRNKGNFPGRFSGRQFSNSRSEMNVSTLELGDSALYLCASRSDGLSSYNSPLHFGNGTRLTVT.

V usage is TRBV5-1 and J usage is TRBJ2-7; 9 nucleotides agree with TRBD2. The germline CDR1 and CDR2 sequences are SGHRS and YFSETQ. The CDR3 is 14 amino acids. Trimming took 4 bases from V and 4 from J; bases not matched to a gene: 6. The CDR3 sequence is CASSQGLAKYEQYF. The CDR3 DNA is TGCGCCAGCAGCCAAGGACTAGCGAAATACGAGCAGTACTTC. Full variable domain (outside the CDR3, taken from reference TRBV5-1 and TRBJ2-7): KAGVTQTPRYLIKTRGQQVTLSCSPISGHRSVSWYQQTPGQGLQFLFEYFSETQRNKGNFPGRFSGRQFSNSRSEMNVSTLELGDSALYLCASSQGLAKYEQYFGPGTRLTVT.

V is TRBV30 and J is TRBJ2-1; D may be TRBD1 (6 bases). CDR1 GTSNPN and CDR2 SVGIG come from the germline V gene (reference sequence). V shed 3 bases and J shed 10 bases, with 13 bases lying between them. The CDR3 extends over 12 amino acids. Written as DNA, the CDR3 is TGTGCCTGGAGCCTGGGACATGGAGAGCAGTTCTTC. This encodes CAWSLGHGEQFF.

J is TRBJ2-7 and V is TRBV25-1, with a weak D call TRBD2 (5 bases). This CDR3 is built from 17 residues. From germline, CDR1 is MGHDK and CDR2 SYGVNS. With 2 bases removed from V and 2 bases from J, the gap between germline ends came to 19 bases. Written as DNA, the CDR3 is TGTGCCAGCAGTGAAACGGGGTTTCCTCTAAACCCCTACGAGCAGTACTTC. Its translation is CASSETGFPLNPYEQYF.

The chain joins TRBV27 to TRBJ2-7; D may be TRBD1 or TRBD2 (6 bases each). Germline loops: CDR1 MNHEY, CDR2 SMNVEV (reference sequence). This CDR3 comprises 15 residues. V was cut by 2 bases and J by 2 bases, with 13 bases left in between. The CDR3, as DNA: TGTGCCAGCAGTTTAGTAGGGGGAGGCACCTACGAGCAGTACTTC. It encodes CASSLVGGGTYEQYF.

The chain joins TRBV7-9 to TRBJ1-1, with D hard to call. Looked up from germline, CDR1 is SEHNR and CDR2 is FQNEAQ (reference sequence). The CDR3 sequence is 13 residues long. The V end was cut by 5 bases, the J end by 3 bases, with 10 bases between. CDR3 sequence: CASSPPIYTEAFF. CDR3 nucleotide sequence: TGTGCCAGCAGCCCCCCAATCTACACTGAAGCTTTCTTT.

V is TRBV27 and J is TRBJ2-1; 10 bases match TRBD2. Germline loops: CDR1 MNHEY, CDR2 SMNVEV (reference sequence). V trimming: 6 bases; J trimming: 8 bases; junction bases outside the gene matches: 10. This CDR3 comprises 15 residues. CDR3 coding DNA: TGTGCCAGCAGGGGGGGACTAGCGCTGGTAGATGAGCAGTTCTTC. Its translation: CASRGGLALVDEQFF.

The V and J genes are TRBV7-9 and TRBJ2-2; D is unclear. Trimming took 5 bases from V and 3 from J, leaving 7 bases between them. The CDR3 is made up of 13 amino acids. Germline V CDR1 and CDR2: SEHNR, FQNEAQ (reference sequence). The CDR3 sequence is CASSPEDTGELFF. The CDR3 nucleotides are TGTGCCAGCAGCCCTGAGGACACCGGGGAGCTGTTTTTT.

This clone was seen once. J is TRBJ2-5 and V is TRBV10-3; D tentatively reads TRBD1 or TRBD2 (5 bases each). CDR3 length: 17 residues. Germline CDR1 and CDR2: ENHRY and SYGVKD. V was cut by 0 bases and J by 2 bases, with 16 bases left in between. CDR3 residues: CAISESSRDARQETQYF. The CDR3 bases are TGTGCCATCAGTGAGTCTTCCCGGGACGCACGACAAGAGACCCAGTACTTC.

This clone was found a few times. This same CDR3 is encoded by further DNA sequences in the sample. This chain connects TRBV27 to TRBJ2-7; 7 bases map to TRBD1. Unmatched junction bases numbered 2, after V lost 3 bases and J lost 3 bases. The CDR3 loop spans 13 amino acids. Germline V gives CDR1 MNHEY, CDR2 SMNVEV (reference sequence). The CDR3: CASSLTGSYEQYF. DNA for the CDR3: TGTGCCAGCAGTTTGACAGGGAGCTACGAGCAGTACTTC.